What follows describes a single T cell receptor beta chain. Its antigen is currently unknown. The entry originates in a study of T cell responses to AZD1222 COVID-19 vaccine. Findings and limits, study-wide: Repertoires were obtained solely post-peak T cell response. Unmutated regions of variants are reportedly targeted by nearly half of spike-specific TCRs. Spike-specific TCR breadth and depth both grew after two AZD1222 doses.

Data came from immunoSEQ multiplex PCR; TCRdb stores just in-frame clones and leaves some out. The sample records tens of thousands of clones, 80% to 90% being singletons. The clonotype comes from an adult who received the AZD1222 COVID-19 vaccine. Source: peripheral blood, taken 28 days after the second AZD1222 dose.

The CDR3 nucleotides read TGCGCCAGCAGCCAAGCGGGGGAATATCAGCCCCAGCATTTT. It translates to CASSQAGEYQPQHF. V is TRBV4-1 and J is TRBJ1-5; D possibly corresponds to TRBD1 (5 bases). V was trimmed by 1 base and J by 5 bases, leaving 9 bases between them. The CDR3 is 14 amino acids. The V gene's germline CDR1 is MGHRA and CDR2 YSYEKL.